This T cell receptor beta chain originates from a study of blood T cell repertoires in COVID-19. This table comes from immunoSEQ multiplex PCR, and its TCRdb copy is limited to in-frame clones, with some not included. The sample contains 200,000 to 250,000 clones, around 84% of which appear only once. Trimming pared 2 bases from V and 4 bases from J, leaving 17 bases between. CDR3 size: 16 residues. Germline CDR1 reads ENHRY; CDR2 reads SYGVKD. Sequenced material: peripheral blood. The clonotype comes from a woman of 80 years or more with active or convalescent COVID-19. The rearrangement uses TRBV10-3 and TRBJ1-2; D perhaps matches TRBD1 (5 bases). Written as DNA, the CDR3 is TGTGCCATCAGTGAGGCGTCCGCAGGGCGAAGCTATGGCTACACCTTC. Translated, it gives CAISEASAGRSYGYTF.